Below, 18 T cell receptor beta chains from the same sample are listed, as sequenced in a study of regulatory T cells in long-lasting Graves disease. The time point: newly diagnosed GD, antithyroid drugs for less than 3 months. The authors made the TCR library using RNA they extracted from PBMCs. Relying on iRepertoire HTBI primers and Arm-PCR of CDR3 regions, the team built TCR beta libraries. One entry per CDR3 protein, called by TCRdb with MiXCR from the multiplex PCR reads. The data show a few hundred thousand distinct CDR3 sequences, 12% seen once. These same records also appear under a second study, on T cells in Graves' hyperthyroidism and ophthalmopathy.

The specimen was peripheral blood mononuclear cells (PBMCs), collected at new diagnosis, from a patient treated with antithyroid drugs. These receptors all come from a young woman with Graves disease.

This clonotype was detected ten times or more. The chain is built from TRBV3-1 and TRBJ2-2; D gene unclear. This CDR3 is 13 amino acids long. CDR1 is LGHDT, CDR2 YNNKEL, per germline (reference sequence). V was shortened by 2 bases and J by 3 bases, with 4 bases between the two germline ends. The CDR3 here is CASSQIHTGELFF. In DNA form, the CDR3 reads TGTGCCAGCAGCCAAATCCACACCGGGGAGCTGTTTTTT.

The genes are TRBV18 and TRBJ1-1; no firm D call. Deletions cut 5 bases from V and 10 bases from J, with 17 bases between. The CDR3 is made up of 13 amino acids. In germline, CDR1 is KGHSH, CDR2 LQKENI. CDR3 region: CASSTPFTPRAFF. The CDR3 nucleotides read TGTGCCAGCTCAACCCCCTTCACTCCGAGAGCTTTCTTT.

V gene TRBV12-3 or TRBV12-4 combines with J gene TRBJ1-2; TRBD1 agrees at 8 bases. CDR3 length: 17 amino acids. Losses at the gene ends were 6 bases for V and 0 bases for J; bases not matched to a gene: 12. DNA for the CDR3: TGTGCCAGCAGAAAAGCCGGGACAGGCGAACCTAACTATGGCTACACCTTC. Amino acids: CASRKAGTGEPNYGYTF.

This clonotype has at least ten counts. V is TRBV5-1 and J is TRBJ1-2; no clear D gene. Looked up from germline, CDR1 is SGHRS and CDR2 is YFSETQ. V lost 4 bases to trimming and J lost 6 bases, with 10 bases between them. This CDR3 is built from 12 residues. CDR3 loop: CASSGGSHGYTF. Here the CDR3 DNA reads TGCGCCAGCAGCGGCGGCAGCCATGGCTACACCTTC.

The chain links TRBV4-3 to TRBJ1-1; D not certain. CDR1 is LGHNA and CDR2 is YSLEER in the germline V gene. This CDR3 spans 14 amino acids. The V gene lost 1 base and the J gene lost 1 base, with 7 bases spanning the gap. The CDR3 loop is CASSQGWGNTEAFF. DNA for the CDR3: TGCGCCAGCAGCCAAGGGTGGGGGAACACTGAAGCTTTCTTT.

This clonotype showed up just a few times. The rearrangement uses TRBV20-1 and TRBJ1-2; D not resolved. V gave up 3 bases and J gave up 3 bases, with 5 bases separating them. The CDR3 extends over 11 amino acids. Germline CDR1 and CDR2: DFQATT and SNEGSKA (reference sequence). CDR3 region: CSASSYYGYTF. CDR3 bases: TGCAGTGCTAGTTCTTACTATGGCTACACCTTC.

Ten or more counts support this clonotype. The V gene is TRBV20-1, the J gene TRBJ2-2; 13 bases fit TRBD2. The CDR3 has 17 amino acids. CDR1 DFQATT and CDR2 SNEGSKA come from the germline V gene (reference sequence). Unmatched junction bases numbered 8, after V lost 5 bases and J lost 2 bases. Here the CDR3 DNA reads TGCAGTGCTTACCCGGGACTAGCGGGGAGAAACACCGGGGAGCTGTTTTTT. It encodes CSAYPGLAGRNTGELFF.

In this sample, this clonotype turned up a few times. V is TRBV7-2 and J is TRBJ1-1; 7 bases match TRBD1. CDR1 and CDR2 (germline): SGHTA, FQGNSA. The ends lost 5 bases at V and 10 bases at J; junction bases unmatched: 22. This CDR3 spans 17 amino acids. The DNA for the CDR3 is TGTGCCAGCAGCCTGTTCGCGCGGGGTGATCAACAGGGGTTAGCTTTCTTT. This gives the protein CASSLFARGDQQGLAFF. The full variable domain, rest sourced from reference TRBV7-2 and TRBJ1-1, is GAGVSQSPSNKVTEKGKDVELRCDPISGHTALYWYRQSLGQGLEFLIYFQGNSAPDKSGLPSDRFSAERTGGSVSTLTIQRTQQEDSAVYLCASSLFARGDQQGLAFFGQGTRLTVV.

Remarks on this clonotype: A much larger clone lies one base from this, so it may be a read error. The CDR3 bases are TGTGCCAGCAGCAGATGGACAGAAACGAATGGGCAGTTCTTC. This sequence encodes CASSRWTETNGQFF. The chain links TRBV12-3 or TRBV12-4 to TRBJ2-1, with TRBD1 as a possible D gene (6 bases). The CDR3 has 14 amino acids.

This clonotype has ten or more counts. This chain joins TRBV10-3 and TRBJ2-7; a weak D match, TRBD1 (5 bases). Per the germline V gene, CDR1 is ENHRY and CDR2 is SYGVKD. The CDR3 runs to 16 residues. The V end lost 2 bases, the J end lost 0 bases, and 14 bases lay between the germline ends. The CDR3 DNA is TGTGCCATCAGTGAGACGTGGGCAGGGTCCTCCTACGAGCAGTACGTC. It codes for CAISETWAGSSYEQYV.

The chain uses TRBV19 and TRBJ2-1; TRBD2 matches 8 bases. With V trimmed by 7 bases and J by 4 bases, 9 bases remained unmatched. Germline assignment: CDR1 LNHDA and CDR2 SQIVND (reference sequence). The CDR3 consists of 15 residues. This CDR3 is CASNPAGGGYNEQFF. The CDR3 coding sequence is TGTGCCAGTAACCCCGCGGGCGGGGGGTACAATGAGCAGTTCTTC. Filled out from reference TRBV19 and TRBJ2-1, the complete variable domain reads DGGITQSPKYLFRKEGQNVTLSCEQNLNHDAMYWYRQDPGQGLRLIYYSQIVNDFQKGDIAEGYSVSREKKESFPLTVTSAQKNPTAFYLCASNPAGGGYNEQFFGPGTRLTVL.

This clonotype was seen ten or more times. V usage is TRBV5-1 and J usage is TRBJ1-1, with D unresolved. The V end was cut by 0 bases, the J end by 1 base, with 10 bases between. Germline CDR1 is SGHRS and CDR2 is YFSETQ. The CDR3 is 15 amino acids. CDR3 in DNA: TGCGCCAGCAGCTTGGCTCGCCAGAAGAACACTGAAGCTTTCTTT. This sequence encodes CASSLARQKNTEAFF.

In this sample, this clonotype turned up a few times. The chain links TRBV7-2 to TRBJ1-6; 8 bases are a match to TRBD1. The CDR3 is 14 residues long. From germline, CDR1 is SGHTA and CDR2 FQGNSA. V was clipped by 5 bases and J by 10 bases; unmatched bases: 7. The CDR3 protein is CASSPSDRVSPLHF. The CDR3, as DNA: TGTGCCAGCAGCCCCTCGGACAGGGTCTCACCCCTCCACTTT.

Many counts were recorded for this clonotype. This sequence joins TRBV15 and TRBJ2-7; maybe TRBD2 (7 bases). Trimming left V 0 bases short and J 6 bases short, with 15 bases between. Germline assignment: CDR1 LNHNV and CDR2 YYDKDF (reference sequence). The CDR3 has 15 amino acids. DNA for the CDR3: TGTGCCACCAGCAGAGATTGGGGGGGCGCGGGCGAGCAGTACGTC. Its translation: CATSRDWGGAGEQYV.

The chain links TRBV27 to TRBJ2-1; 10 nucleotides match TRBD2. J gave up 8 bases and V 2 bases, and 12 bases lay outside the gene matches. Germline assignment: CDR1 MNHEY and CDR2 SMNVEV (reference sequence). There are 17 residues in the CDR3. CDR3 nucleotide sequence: TGTGCCAGCAGTTTAGGTCTTCCGCCAGCGGGAGGGGATGAGCAGTTCTTC. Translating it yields CASSLGLPPAGGDEQFF.

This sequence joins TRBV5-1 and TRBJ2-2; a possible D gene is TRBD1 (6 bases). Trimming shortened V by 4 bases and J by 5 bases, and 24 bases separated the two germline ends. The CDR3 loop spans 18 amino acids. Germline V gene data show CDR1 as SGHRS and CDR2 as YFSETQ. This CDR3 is CASSGGRQFRTGTGELFF. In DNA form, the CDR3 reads TGCGCCAGCAGCGGGGGCCGACAGTTCCGAACAGGGACCGGGGAGCTGTTTTTT. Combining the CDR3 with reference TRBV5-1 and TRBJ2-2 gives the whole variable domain KAGVTQTPRYLIKTRGQQVTLSCSPISGHRSVSWYQQTPGQGLQFLFEYFSETQRNKGNFPGRFSGRQFSNSRSEMNVSTLELGDSALYLCASSGGRQFRTGTGELFFGEGSRLTVL.

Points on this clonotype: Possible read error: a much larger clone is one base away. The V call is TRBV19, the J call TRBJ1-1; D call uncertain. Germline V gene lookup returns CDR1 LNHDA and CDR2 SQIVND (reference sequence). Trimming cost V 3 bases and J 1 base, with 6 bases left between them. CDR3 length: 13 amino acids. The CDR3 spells CASSISPNTEAFF. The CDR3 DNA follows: TGTGCCAGTAGTATCAGTCCGAACACTGAAGCTTTCTTT.

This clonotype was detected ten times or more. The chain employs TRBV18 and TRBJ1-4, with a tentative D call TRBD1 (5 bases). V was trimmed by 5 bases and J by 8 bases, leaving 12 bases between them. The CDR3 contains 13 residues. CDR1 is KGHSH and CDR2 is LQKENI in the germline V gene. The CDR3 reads CASSMGGAEKLFF. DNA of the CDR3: TGTGCCAGCTCAATGGGCGGGGCCGAAAAACTGTTTTTT.